Listed below are T cell receptor beta chains from one sample, sequenced in a study of blood T cell repertoires in COVID-19. Some clones are missing from TCRdb's copy, which holds only in-frame ones; the method was immunoSEQ multiplex PCR. The sample contains about 58,000 clones, 89% of which appear only once. Sequenced: peripheral blood. The source is a woman between 55 and 75 years old with active COVID-19. The CDR3 runs from the conserved cysteine through the conserved F or W. D genes are given only for firm matches.

D gene: .; V gene: TRBV2; J gene: TRBJ2-7; CDR3 protein: CASSGYLGVIGEQYF; CDR3 DNA: TGTGCCAGCAGTGGGTACCTAGGGGTTATCGGCGAGCAGTACTTC
D gene: .; V gene: TRBV3-1/TRBV3-2; J gene: TRBJ2-5; CDR3 protein: CASSQWANSAQYF; CDR3 DNA: TGTGCCAGCAGCCAATGGGCGAACTCGGCCCAGTACTTC
D gene: .; V gene: TRBV18; J gene: TRBJ2-4; CDR3 protein: CASSPLPADIQYF; CDR3 DNA: TGTGCCAGCTCACCCCTCCCCGCGGACATTCAGTACTTC
D gene: .; V gene: TRBV19; J gene: TRBJ2-5; CDR3 protein: CASSIDSQETQYF; CDR3 DNA: TGTGCCAGTAGTATTGATAGTCAAGAGACCCAGTACTTC
D gene: .; V gene: TRBV19; J gene: TRBJ1-5; CDR3 protein: CASSSYSGGTGNQPQHF; CDR3 DNA: TGTGCCAGTAGTTCATATTCCGGGGGTACAGGCAATCAGCCCCAGCATTTT
D gene: .; V gene: TRBV5-4; J gene: TRBJ1-3; CDR3 protein: CASSLAGRGFSGNTIYF; CDR3 DNA: TGTGCCAGCAGCTTGGCGGGGAGGGGGTTCTCTGGAAACACCATATATTTT
D gene: TRBD1; V gene: TRBV19; J gene: TRBJ1-5; CDR3 protein: CASSFYGTALSSNQPQHF; CDR3 DNA: TGTGCCAGTAGCTTCTATGGGACAGCCCTTTCTAGCAATCAGCCCCAGCATTTT
D gene: .; V gene: TRBV4-2; J gene: TRBJ2-2; CDR3 protein: CASSYGTHIRSGELFF; CDR3 DNA: TGTGCCAGCAGCTACGGGACACATATCCGTTCCGGGGAGCTGTTTTTT
D gene: TRBD1; V gene: TRBV5-4; J gene: TRBJ2-7; CDR3 protein: CASSSGTDSYEQYF; CDR3 DNA: TGTGCCAGCAGCTCCGGGACAGATTCTTACGAGCAGTACTTC
D gene: TRBD1; V gene: TRBV5-6; J gene: TRBJ1-6; CDR3 protein: CASSHPGTDSPLHF; CDR3 DNA: TGTGCCAGCAGCCATCCCGGGACAGACTCACCCCTCCACTTT
D gene: .; V gene: TRBV4-1; J gene: TRBJ1-2; CDR3 protein: CASSQAQDSATHYGYTF; CDR3 DNA: TGCGCCAGCAGCCAAGCCCAGGACAGCGCAACGCACTATGGCTACACCTTC
D gene: .; V gene: TRBV5-4; J gene: TRBJ2-3; CDR3 protein: CASSGVGGPLDTQYF; CDR3 DNA: TGTGCCAGCAGCGGGGTGGGGGGTCCTTTGGATACGCAGTATTTT
D gene: .; V gene: TRBV24-1; J gene: TRBJ2-1; CDR3 protein: CATSENDPSYNEQFF; CDR3 DNA: TGTGCCACCAGTGAAAACGACCCTAGCTACAATGAGCAGTTCTTC
D gene: TRBD1; V gene: TRBV5-4; J gene: TRBJ2-1; CDR3 protein: CASSVQGAGEQFF; CDR3 DNA: TGTGCCAGCAGCGTACAGGGGGCAGGAGAGCAGTTCTTC